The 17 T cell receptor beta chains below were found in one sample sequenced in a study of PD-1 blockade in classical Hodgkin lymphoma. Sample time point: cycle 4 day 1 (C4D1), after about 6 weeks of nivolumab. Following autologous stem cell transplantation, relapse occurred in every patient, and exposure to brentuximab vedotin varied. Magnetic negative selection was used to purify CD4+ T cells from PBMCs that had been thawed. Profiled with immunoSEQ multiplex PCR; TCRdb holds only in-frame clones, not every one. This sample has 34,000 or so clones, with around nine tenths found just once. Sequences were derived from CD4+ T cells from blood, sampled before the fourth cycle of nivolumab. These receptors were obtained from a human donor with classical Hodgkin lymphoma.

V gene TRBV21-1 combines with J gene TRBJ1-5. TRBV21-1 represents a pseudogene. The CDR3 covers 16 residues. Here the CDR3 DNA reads TGTGCCAGCGTCCATTCCCGGACGTCGGGCAATCAGCCCCAGCATTTT. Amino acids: CASVHSRTSGNQPQHF.

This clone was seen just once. CDR3 sequence (DNA): TGCGCCAGCAGCTCCTATATTGCCCAAGAGACCCAGTACTTC. Its translation is CASSSYIAQETQYF. The chain combines TRBV5-1 with TRBJ2-5; D is ambiguous. The germline V gene encodes CDR1 SGHRS and CDR2 YFSETQ. The CDR3 spans 14 residues. The V gene lost 3 bases and the J gene lost 1 base, with 10 bases spanning the gap.

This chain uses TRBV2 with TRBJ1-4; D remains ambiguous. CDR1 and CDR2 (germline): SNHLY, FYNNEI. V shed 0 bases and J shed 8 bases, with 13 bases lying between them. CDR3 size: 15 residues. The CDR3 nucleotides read TGTGCCAGCAGTGAAGCGCTTGGGTATCGGGAAAAACTGTTTTTT. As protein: CASSEALGYREKLFF.

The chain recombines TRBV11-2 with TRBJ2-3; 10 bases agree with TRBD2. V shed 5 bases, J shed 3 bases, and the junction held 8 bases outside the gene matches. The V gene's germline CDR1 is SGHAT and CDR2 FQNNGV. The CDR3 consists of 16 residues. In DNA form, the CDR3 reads TGTGCCAGCAGCCTCAGGACTAGCGGAAATACAGATACGCAGTATTTT. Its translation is CASSLRTSGNTDTQYF.

CDR3 region: CASSLQGKATQYF. The CDR3 nucleotides are TGCGCCAGCAGTTTACAGGGTAAAGCAACGCAGTATTTT. The chain is built from TRBV5-1 and TRBJ2-3; weak D call: TRBD1 (6 bases). In germline, CDR1 is SGHRS, CDR2 YFSETQ. The V and J ends lost 5 bases and 9 bases respectively, with 16 bases between them. CDR3 length: 13 residues.

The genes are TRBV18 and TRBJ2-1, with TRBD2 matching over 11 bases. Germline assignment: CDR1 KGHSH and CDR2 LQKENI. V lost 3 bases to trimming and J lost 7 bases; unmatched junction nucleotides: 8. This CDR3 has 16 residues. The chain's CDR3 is CASSPVLAGGWNEQFF. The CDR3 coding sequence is TGTGCCAGCTCACCGGTCCTAGCGGGGGGATGGAATGAGCAGTTCTTC.

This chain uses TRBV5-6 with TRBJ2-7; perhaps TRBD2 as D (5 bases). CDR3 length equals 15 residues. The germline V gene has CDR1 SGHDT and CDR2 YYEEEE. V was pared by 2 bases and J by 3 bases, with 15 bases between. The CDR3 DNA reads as TGTGCCAGCAGCTTACAACAACGGACTCACTACGAGCAGTACTTC. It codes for CASSLQQRTHYEQYF.

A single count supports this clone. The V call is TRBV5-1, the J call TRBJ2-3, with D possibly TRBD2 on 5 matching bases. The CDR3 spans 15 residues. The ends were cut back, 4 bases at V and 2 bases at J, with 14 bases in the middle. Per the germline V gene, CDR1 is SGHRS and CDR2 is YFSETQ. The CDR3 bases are TGCGCCAGCAGCCCTAGCTCGCGGCCCACAGATACGCAGTATTTT. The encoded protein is CASSPSSRPTDTQYF.

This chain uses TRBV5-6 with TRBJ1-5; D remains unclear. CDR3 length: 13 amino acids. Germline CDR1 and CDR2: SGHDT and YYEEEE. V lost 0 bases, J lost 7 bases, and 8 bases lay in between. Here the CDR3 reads CASSLDMGQPQHF. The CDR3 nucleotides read TGTGCCAGCAGCTTGGACATGGGGCAGCCCCAGCATTTT.

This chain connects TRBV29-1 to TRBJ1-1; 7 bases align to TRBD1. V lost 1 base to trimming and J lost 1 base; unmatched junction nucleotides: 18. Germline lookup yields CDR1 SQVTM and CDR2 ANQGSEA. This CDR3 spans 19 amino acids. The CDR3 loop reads CSVEGTTGQTLSPNTEAFF. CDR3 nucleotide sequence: TGCAGCGTTGAAGGGACGACGGGACAGACTCTTTCTCCGAACACTGAAGCTTTCTTT.

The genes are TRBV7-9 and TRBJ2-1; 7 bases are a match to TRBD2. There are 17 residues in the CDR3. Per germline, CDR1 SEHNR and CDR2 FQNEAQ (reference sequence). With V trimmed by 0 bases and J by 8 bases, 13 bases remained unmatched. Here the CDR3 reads CASSLALVGGKVDEQFF. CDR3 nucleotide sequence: TGTGCCAGCAGCTTAGCGCTTGTGGGAGGGAAGGTCGATGAGCAGTTCTTC.

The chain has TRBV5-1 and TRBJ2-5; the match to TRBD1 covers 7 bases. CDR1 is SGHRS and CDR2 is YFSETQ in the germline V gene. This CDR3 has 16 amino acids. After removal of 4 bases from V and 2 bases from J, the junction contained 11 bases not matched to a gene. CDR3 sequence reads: CASSPLTGRAQETQYF. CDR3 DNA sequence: TGCGCCAGCAGCCCTTTGACAGGGCGGGCTCAAGAGACCCAGTACTTC.

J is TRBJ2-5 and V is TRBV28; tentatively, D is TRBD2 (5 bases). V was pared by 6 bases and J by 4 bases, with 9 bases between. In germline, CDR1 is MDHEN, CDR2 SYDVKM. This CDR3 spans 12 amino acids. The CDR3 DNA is TGTGCCAGCAGACCCAGCGGAGAGACCCAGTACTTC. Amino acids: CASRPSGETQYF.

The CDR3 DNA sequence: TGTGCCAGCAGCAAACGACTAGCGGGTACCACAGATACGCAGTATTTT. This translates into CASSKRLAGTTDTQYF. V gene TRBV9 combines with J gene TRBJ2-3, with 10 bases aligning to TRBD2. CDR3 length: 16 residues. Germline CDR1 and CDR2: SGDLS and YYNGEE. V dropped 4 bases and J dropped 2; count of bases not matched to a gene: 7. Full variable domain (remainder filled in from reference TRBV9 and TRBJ2-3): DSGVTQTPKHLITATGQRVTLRCSPRSGDLSVYWYQQSLDQGLQFLIQYYNGEERAKGNILERFSAQQFPDLHSELNLSSLELGDSALYFCASSKRLAGTTDTQYFGPGTRLTVL.

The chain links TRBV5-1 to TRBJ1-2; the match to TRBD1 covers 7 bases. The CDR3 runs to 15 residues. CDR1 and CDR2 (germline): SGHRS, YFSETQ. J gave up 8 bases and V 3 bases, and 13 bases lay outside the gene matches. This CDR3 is CASSWTRQGERGYTF. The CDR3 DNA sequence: TGCGCCAGCAGCTGGACTCGACAGGGAGAACGGGGCTACACCTTC.

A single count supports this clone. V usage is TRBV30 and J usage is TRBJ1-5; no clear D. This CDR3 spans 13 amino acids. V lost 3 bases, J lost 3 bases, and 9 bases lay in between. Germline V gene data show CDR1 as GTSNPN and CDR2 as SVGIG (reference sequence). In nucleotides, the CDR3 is TGTGCCTGGAGAGAAGGGAACAATCAGCCCCAGCATTTT. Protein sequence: CAWREGNNQPQHF.

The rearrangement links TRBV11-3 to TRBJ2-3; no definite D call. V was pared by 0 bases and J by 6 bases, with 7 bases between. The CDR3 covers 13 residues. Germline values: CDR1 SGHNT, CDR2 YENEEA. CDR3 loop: CASSLDLADTQYF. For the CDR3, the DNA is TGTGCCAGCAGCTTAGATCTCGCGGATACGCAGTATTTT.